This TCR beta chain derives from a study of blood T cell repertoires in COVID-19. At the level of the study: Donors in the United States, Italy and Spain gave samples during acute or convalescent COVID-19.

Methods used by the authors: Estimation of nucleated cell counts relied on the amplification of reference gene primers. The repertoire was sequenced with immunoSEQ multiplex PCR; TCRdb's copy has only in-frame clones and lacks some. The V and J calls and clone size come from that table; D and trimming were worked out from the DNA. This sample has 250,000 to 300,000 clones, with approximately 83% found just once. Germline-derived CDR1 and CDR2 are LNHNV and YYDKDF (reference sequence). Trimming removed 2 bases from V and 6 bases from J; junction bases left unmatched: 6. The CDR3 length is 15 residues.

Input material: peripheral blood. The chain joins TRBV15 to TRBJ2-1; 8 positions match TRBD2. The sequence derives from a woman in her 70s with acute or convalescent COVID-19. CDR3 nucleotides: TGTGCCACCAGCAGAATGACTAGCGTACGCAATGAGCAGTTCTTC. It specifies CATSRMTSVRNEQFF. Supplemented by reference TRBV15 and TRBJ2-1, the full variable domain reads DAMVIQNPRYQVTQFGKPVTLSCSQTLNHNVMYWYQQKSSQAPKLLFHYYDKDFNNEADTPDNFQSRRPNTSFCFLDIRSPGLGDTAMYLCATSRMTSVRNEQFFGPGTRLTVL.